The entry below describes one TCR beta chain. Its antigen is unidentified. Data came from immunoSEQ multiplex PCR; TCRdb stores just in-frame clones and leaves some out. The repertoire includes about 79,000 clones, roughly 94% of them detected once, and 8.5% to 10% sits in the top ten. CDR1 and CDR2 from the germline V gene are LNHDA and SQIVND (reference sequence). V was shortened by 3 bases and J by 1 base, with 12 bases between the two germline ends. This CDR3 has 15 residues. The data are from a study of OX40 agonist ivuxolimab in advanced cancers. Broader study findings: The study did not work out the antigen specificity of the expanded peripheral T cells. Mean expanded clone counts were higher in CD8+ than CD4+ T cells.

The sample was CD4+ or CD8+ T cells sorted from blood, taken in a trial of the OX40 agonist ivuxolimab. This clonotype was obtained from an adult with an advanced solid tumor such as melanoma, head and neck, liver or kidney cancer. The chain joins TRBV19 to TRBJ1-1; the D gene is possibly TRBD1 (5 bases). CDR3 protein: CASSMAGGTNTEAFF. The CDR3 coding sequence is TGTGCCAGTAGTATGGCAGGAGGGACGAACACTGAAGCTTTCTTT.